This T cell receptor beta chain was profiled in a study of blood T cell repertoires in COVID-19. Whole-study context: COVID-19 samples collected from the United States, Italy and Spain covered acute and convalescent phases. The cDNA or gDNA used as material had been derived from T cells, B-cell-depleted T cells, or PBMCs.

The CDR3 runs to 14 residues. Trimming at V came to 0 bases and at J to 4 bases, leaving 2 bases not matched to a gene. Germline values: CDR1 SGHTA, CDR2 FQGNSA. The authors' processing: Reference gene primer amplification gave nucleated cell count estimates. Assay used: immunoSEQ multiplex PCR; TCRdb lists only in-frame clones, some missing. That table is the source of V, J and clone size, and D and trimming were worked out from the DNA. The sample contains more than 60,000 clones, almost 85% of which appear only once. Sequencing was performed on peripheral blood. The chain recombines TRBV7-2 with TRBJ2-5; 7 bases agree with TRBD2. The sequence came from a human donor in a cohort sampled during active COVID-19. The CDR3 DNA follows: TGTGCCAGCAGCTTAGCGGGCGGGAGAGAGACCCAGTACTTC. This encodes CASSLAGGRETQYF. The full variable domain, with the rest looked up from reference TRBV7-2 and TRBJ2-5, is GAGVSQSPSNKVTEKGKDVELRCDPISGHTALYWYRQSLGQGLEFLIYFQGNSAPDKSGLPSDRFSAERTGGSVSTLTIQRTQQEDSAVYLCASSLAGGRETQYFGPGTRLLVL.